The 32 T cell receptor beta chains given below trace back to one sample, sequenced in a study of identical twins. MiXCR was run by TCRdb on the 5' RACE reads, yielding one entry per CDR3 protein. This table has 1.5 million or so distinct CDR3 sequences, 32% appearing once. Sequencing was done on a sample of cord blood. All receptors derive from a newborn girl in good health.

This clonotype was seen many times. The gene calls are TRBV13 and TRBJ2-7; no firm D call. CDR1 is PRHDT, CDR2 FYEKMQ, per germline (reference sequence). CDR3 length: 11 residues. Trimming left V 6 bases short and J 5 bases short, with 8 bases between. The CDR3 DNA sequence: TGTGCCAGCAGTTTAAGGGACGAGCAGTACTTC. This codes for CASSLRDEQYF.

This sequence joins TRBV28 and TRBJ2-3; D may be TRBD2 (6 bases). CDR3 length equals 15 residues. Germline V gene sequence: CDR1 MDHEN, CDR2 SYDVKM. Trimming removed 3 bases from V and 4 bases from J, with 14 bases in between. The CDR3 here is CASSFGSGVSDTQYF. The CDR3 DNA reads TGTGCCAGCAGTTTCGGGTCGGGAGTCTCAGATACGCAGTATTTT.

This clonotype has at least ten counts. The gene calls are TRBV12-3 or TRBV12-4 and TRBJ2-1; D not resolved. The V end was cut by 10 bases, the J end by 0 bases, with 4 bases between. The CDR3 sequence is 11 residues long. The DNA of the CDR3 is TGTGCCACCGGCTCCTACAATGAGCAGTTCTTC. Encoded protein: CATGSYNEQFF.

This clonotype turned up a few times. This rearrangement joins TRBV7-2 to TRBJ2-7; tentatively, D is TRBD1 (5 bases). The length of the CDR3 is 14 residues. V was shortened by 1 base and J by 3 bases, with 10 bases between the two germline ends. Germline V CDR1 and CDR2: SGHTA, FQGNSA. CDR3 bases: TGTGCCAGCAGCTTAGGGCGACAGAGCTACGAGCAGTACTTC. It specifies CASSLGRQSYEQYF.

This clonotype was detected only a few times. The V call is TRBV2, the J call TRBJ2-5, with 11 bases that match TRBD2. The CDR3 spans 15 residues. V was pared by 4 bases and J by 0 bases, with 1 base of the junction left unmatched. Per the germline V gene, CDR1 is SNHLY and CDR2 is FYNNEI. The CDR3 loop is CASSALAGDQETQYF. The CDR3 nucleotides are TGTGCCAGCAGTGCACTAGCGGGAGACCAAGAGACCCAGTACTTC.

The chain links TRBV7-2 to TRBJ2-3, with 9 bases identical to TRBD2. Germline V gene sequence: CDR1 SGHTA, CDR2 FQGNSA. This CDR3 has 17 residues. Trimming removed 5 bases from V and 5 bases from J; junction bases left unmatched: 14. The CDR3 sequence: CASSLTRTSVRRDTQYF. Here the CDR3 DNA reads TGTGCCAGCAGCCTCACGAGGACTAGCGTAAGGAGAGATACGCAGTATTTT.

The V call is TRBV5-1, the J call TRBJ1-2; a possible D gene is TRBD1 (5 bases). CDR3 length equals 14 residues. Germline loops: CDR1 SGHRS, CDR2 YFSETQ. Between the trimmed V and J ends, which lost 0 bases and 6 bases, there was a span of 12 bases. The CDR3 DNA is TGCGCCAGCAGCTTGGGGTCGCAGGGAGATGGCTACACCTTC. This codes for CASSLGSQGDGYTF.

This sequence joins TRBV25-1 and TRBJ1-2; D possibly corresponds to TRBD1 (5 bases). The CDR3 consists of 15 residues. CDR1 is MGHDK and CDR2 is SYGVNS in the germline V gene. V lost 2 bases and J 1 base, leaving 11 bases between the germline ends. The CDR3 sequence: CASSEMQGVNYGYTF. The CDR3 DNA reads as TGTGCCAGCAGTGAAATGCAGGGAGTTAACTATGGCTACACCTTC.

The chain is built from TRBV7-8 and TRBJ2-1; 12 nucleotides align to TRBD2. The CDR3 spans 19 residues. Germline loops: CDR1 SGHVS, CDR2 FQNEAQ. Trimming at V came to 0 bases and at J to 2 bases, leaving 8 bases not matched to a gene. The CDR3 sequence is CASSLARLAGGPTYNEQFF. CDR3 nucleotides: TGTGCCAGCAGCTTAGCGCGGCTAGCGGGAGGGCCAACCTACAATGAGCAGTTCTTC.

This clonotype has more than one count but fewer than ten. CDR3: CASSSGLTVYF. The CDR3 nucleotides are TGTGCCAGCAGCTCGGGACTAACAGTGTACTTC. The rearrangement links TRBV5-6 to TRBJ2-4, with 7 bases lining up with TRBD2. Germline-derived CDR1 and CDR2 are SGHDT and YYEEEE. This CDR3 region has 11 residues. V shed 3 bases and J 15 bases; nucleotides not matched to a gene: 6.

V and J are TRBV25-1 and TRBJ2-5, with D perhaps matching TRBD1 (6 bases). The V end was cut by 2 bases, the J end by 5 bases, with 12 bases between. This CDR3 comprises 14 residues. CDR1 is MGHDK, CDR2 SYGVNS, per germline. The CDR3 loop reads CASSEGQRKETQYF. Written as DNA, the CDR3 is TGTGCCAGCAGTGAAGGACAGAGGAAGGAGACCCAGTACTTC.

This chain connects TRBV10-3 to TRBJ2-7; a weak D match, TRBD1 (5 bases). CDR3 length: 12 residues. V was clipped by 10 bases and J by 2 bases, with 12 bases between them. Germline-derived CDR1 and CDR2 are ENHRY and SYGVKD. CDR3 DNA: TGTGCCACCACAGGCACAACCTACGAGCAGTACTTC. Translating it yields CATTGTTYEQYF.

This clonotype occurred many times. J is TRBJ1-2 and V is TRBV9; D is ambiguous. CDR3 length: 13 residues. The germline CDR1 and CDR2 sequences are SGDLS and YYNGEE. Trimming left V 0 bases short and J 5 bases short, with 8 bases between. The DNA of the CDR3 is TGTGCCAGCAGCGTAGCATCCGGGTATGGCTACACCTTC. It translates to CASSVASGYGYTF.

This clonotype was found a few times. The CDR3 DNA follows: TGTGCCAGCAGCTTCCCCGGACAGGCCACCTACAATGAGCAGTACTTC. Translation gives CASSFPGQATYNEQYF. The chain combines TRBV7-2 with TRBJ2-1; TRBD1 matches 7 bases. The J call is uncertain, as TRBJ2-7 better fits the DNA end. Looked up from germline, CDR1 is SGHTA and CDR2 is FQGNSA. The CDR3 contains 16 residues.

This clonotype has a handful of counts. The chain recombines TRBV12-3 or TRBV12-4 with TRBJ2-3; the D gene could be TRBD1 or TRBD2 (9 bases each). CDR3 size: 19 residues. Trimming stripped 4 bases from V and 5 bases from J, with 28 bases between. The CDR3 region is CASSYRGRGAGGAGDTQYF. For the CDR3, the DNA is TGTGCCAGCAGTTACAGGGGGCGAGGAGCGGGAGGTGCAGGAGATACGCAGTATTTT.

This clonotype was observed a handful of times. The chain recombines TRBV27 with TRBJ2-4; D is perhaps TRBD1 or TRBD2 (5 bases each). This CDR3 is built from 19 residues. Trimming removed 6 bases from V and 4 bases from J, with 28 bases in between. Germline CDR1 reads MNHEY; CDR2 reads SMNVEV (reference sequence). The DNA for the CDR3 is TGTGCCAGCAGCCCCCCCTATGTAGGGACCGGGATGAGGAAAAACATTCAGTACTTC. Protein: CASSPPYVGTGMRKNIQYF.

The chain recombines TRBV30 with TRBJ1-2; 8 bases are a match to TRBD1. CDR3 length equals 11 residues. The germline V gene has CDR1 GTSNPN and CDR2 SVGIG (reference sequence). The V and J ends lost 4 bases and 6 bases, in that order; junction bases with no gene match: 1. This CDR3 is CAWTTGDGYTF. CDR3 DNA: TGTGCCTGGACGACAGGGGATGGCTACACCTTC.

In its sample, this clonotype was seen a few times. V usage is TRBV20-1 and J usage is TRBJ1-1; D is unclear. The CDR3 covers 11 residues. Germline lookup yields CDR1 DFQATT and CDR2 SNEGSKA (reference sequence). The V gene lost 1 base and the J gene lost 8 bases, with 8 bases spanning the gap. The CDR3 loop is CSARGRAEAFF. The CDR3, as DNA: TGCAGTGCTAGAGGGAGGGCAGAAGCTTTCTTT.

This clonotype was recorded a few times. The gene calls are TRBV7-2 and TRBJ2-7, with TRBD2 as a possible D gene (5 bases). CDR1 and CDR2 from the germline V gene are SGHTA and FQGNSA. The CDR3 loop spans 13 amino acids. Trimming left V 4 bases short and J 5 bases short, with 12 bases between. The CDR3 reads CASSSPTKHEQYF. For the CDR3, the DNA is TGTGCCAGCAGCTCCCCGACTAAACACGAGCAGTACTTC.

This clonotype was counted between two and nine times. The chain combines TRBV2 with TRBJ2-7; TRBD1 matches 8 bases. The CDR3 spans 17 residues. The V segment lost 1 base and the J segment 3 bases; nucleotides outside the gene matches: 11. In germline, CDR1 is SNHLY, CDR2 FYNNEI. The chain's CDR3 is CASSEGTGNGLRYEQYF. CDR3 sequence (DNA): TGTGCCAGCAGTGAAGGGACAGGGAATGGACTCCGCTACGAGCAGTACTTC. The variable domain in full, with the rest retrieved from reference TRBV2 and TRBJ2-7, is EPEVTQTPSHQVTQMGQEVILRCVPISNHLYFYWYRQILGQKVEFLVSFYNNEISEKSEIFDDQFSVERPDGSNFTLKIRSTKLEDSAMYFCASSEGTGNGLRYEQYFGPGTRLTVT.

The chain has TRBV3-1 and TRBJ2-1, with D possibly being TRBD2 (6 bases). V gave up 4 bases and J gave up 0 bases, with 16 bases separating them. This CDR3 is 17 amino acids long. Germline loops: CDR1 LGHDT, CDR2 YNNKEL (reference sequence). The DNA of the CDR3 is TGTGCCAGCAGCCTTATAGGGCACGGGAGCTCCTACAATGAGCAGTTCTTC. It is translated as CASSLIGHGSSYNEQFF.

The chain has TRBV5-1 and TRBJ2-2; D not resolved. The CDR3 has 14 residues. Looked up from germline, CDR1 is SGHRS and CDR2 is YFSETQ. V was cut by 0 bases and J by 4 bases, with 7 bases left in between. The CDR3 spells CASSLAIPTGELFF. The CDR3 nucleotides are TGCGCCAGCAGCTTGGCGATCCCCACCGGGGAGCTGTTTTTT.

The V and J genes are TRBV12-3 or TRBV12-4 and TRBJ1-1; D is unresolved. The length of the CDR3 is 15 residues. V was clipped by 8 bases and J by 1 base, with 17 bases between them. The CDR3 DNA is TGTGCCAGCCACGTTTCACGCCAGGCGAACACTGAAGCTTTCTTT. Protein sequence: CASHVSRQANTEAFF.

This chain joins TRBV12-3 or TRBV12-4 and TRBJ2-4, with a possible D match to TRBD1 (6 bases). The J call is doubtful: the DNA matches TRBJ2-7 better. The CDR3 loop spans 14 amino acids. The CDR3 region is CASSLIGQTYEQYF. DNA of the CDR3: TGTGCCAGCAGTTTAATCGGACAGACCTACGAGCAGTACTTC.

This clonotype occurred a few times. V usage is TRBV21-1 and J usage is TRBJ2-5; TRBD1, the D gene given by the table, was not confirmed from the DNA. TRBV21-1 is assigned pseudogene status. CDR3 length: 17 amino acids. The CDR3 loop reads CASSKPPGRGHQETQYF. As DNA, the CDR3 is TGTGCCAGCAGCAAACCCCCCGGCCGGGGGCACCAAGAGACCCAGTACTTC.

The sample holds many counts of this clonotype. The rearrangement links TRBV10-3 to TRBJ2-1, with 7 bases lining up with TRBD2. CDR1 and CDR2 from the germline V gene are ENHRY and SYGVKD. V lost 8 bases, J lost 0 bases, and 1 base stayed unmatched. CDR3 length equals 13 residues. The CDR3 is CAISGGSYNEQFF. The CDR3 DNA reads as TGTGCCATCTCGGGGGGCTCCTACAATGAGCAGTTCTTC.

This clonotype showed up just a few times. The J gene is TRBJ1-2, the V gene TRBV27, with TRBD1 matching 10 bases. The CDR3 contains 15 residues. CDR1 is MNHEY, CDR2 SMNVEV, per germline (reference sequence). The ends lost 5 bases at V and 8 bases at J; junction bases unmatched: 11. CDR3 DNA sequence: TGTGCCAGCAGTCCTCTGCCCGACAGGGGGCTAGGCTACACCTTC. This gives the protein CASSPLPDRGLGYTF.

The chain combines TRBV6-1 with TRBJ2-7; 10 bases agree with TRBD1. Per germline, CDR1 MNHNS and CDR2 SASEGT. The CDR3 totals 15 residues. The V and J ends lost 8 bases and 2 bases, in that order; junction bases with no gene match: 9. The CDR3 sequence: CASRRDRGLAYEQYF. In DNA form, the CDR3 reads TGTGCCAGCCGGCGAGACAGGGGGCTTGCCTACGAGCAGTACTTC.

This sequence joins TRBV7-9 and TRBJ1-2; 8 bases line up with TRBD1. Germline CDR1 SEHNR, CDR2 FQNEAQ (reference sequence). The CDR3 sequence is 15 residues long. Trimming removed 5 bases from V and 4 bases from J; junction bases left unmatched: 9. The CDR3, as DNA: TGTGCCAGCAGCCAGACAGGGGCTACCTCCTATGGCTACACCTTC. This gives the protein CASSQTGATSYGYTF.

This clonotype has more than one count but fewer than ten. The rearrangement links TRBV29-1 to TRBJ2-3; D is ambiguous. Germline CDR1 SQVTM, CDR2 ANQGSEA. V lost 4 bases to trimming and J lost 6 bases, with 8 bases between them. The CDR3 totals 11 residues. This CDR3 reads CSVAVVDTQYF. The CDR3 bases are TGCAGCGTTGCCGTGGTGGATACGCAGTATTTT.

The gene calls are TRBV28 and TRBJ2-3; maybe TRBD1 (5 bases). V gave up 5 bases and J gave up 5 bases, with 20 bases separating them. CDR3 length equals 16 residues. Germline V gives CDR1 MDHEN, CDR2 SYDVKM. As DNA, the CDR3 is TGTGCCAGCAGTCCCACTGGGCAGGGTGGTATAGATACGCAGTATTTT. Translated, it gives CASSPTGQGGIDTQYF.

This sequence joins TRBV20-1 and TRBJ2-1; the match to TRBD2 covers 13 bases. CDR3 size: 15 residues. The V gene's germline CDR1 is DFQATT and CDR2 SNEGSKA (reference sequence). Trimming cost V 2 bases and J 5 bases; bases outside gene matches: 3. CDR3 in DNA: TGCAGTGCTAGAAGTGGACTAGCGGGGGACAATGAGCAGTTCTTC. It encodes CSARSGLAGDNEQFF.